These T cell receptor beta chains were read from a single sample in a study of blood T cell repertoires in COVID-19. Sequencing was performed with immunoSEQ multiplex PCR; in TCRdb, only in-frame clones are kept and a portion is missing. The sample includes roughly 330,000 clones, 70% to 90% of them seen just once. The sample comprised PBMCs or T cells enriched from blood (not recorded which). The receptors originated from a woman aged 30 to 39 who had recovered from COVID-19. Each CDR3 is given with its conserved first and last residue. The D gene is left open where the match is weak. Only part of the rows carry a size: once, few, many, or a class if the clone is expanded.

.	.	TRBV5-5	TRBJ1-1	TGTGCCAGCAGCTTTGGTGGCATTGAAGCTTTCTTT	CASSFGGIEAFF
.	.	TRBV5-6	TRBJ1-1	TGTGCCAGCAGCTTGGAAGACACCATGAACACTGAAGCTTTCTTT	CASSLEDTMNTEAFF
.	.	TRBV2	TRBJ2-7	TGTGCCAGCAGGGACAGCAATTCCTACGAGCAGTACTTC	CASRDSNSYEQYF
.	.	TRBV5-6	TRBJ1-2	TGTGCCAGCAGCCCGCCCGGGCAGGGGAGATACTATGGCTACACCTTC	CASSPPGQGRYYGYTF
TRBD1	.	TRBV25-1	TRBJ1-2	TGTGCCAGCACCGGACAGGGCGGTTATGGCTACACCTTC	CASTGQGGYGYTF
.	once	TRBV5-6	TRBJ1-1	TGTGCCAGCAGCCTACTCCGAGAGAGAGCTTTCTTT	CASSLLRERAFF
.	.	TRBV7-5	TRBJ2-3	TGTGCCAGAAGCTTAGTTAGGACTAGCGGGGCCCACACAGATACGCAGTATTTT	CARSLVRTSGAHTDTQYF
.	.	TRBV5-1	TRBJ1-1	TGCGCCAGCAGCTTAGAAAAGGGGAAGACTGAAGCTTTCTTT	CASSLEKGKTEAFF
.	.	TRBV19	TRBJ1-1	TGTGCCAGTAGTACGGGACAACAGAACACTGAAGCTTTCTTT	CASSTGQQNTEAFF
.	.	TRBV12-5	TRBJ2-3	TGTGCTAGTGGTTTGGTAGTCGGTAGGGGGAGCACAGATACGCAGTATTTT	CASGLVVGRGSTDTQYF
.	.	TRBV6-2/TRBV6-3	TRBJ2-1	TGTGCCAGCAGTTACTCGGCAGGCAGTCGGTCTGAGCAGTTCTTC	CASSYSAGSRSEQFF
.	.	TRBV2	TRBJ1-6	TGTGCCAGCAAGAGGGCGAATTCACCCCTCCACTTT	CASKRANSPLHF
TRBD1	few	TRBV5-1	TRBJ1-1	TGCGCCAGCAGCGTGGCAGGGGGGAACACTGAAGCTTTCTTT	CASSVAGGNTEAFF
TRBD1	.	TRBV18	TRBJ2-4	TGTGCCAGCTCACCACCCGGACAGGGCAAGAACATTCAGTACTTC	CASSPPGQGKNIQYF
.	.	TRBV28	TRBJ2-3	TGTGCCAGCAGCTTAACCCGATACAGTACTAGCACAGATACGCAGTATTTT	CASSLTRYSTSTDTQYF
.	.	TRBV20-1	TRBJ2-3	TGCAGTGCTAGTCGTGCAGCGGCTGGGACAGATACGCAGTATTTT	CSASRAAAGTDTQYF
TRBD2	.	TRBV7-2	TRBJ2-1	TGTGCCAGCAGCTTGGGACTAGCGGGGGGGCCAATCGAGTTCTTC	CASSLGLAGGPIEFF
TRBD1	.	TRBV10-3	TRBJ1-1	TGTGCCATCAGCCGGGACAGGGGAGGGGACACTGAAGCTTTCTTT	CAISRDRGGDTEAFF
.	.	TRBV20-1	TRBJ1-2	TGCAGTGTGGGGGGATATGGCTACACCTTC	CSVGGYGYTF
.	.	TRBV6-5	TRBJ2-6	TGTGCCAGCAGTTACAGCAGCGGGGTCCTGACTTTC	CASSYSSGVLTF
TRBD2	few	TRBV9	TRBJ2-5	TGTGCCAGCAGCGTAGGACTAGCCCAAGAGACCCAGTACTTC	CASSVGLAQETQYF
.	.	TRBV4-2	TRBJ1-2	TGTGCCAGCAGCCCAGAAGGAGGATGGGAAACTCGCGGTTATGGCTACACCTTC	CASSPEGGWETRGYGYTF
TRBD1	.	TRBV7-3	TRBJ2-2	TGTGCCAGCAGCCCTAACCTAATCCGGACAGGCGGTGGGGAGCTGTTTTTT	CASSPNLIRTGGGELFF
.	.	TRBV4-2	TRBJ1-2	TGTGCCAGCAGCCAACGGGAGGCGGCGACTCCCAACTATGGCTACACCTTC	CASSQREAATPNYGYTF
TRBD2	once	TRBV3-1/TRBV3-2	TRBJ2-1	TGTGCCAGCAGCCCTTCTGTCGGGGGGTACAATGAGCAGTTCTTC	CASSPSVGGYNEQFF